One and the same sample provided the 17 T cell receptor beta chains below, sequenced in a study of T cell clonotyping in hematopoietic cell transplantation. The table came from immunoSEQ multiplex PCR; TCRdb's copy has only in-frame clones and leaves some out. The sample lists roughly 27,000 clones, around 83% occurring once. The time point: recipient sample about 28 days before transplant, after cytoreduction. The sample consisted of peripheral blood mononuclear cells, taken before stem cell transplant. The receptors here all came from a woman aged 55-70 years with acute myeloid leukemia. Some clones in this sample may be carry-over from other donors' samples.

This chain uses TRBV19 with TRBJ2-5; 9 nucleotides agree with TRBD1. The V gene end was trimmed by 4 bases and the J gene end by 2 bases; junction bases not matched to a gene: 8. The germline V gene has CDR1 LNHDA and CDR2 SQIVND (reference sequence). The CDR3 has 16 residues. The CDR3 sequence is CASSKPPGQGQETQYF. The CDR3 bases are TGTGCCAGTAGTAAACCGCCGGGACAGGGTCAAGAGACCCAGTACTTC.

The chain carries TRBV9 and TRBJ2-5; TRBD2 aligns across 8 bases. The CDR3 is 17 amino acids. Trimming removed 3 bases from V and 3 bases from J; junction bases left unmatched: 13. Per the germline V gene, CDR1 is SGDLS and CDR2 is YYNGEE. DNA for the CDR3: TGTGCCAGCAGCGGATTCGACGGGGGGGCCTCCAAAGAGACCCAGTACTTC. Amino acids: CASSGFDGGASKETQYF.

This chain uses TRBV7-2 with TRBJ2-3; D is perhaps TRBD2 (5 bases). V gave up 5 bases and J gave up 0 bases, with 12 bases separating them. Germline CDR1 SGHTA, CDR2 FQGNSA. The CDR3 totals 15 residues. CDR3 nucleotides: TGTGCCAGCAGCCCCCAGCGGAGAAGCACAGATACGCAGTATTTT. Residues: CASSPQRRSTDTQYF.

This clone has more than one count but fewer than ten. This chain uses TRBV2 with TRBJ1-1; 11 bases align to TRBD1. V gave up 8 bases and J gave up 7 bases; unmatched junction bases: 3. This CDR3 contains 12 residues. Germline V CDR1 and CDR2: SNHLY, FYNNEI. CDR3 amino acids: CASGQGAVEAFF. CDR3 DNA sequence: TGTGCCAGCGGACAGGGGGCGGTTGAAGCTTTCTTT.

This clone was picked up one time. V is TRBV28 and J is TRBJ2-5; a weak D match, TRBD2 (6 bases). The CDR3 sequence is 14 residues long. The germline V gene encodes CDR1 MDHEN and CDR2 SYDVKM. The ends were cut back, 4 bases at V and 2 bases at J, with 11 bases in the middle. The CDR3 coding sequence is TGTGCCAGCAGTTCCGGCGGGGTTCAAGAGACCCAGTACTTC. Its translation is CASSSGGVQETQYF.

The chain is built from TRBV4-3 and TRBJ2-7; no firm D call. The germline CDR1 and CDR2 sequences are LGHNA and YSLEER. This CDR3 has 14 amino acids. Trimming removed 0 bases at V and 5 bases at J, with 11 bases between. The CDR3 coding sequence is TGCGCCAGCAGCCAAGATCTGAATGTCGACGAGCAGTACTTC. Encoded protein: CASSQDLNVDEQYF.

The chain has TRBV5-6 and TRBJ1-2; 8 bases match TRBD1. The CDR3 consists of 14 residues. Germline V lookup: CDR1 SGHDT, CDR2 YYEEEE. The V segment lost 4 bases and the J segment 2 bases; nucleotides outside the gene matches: 4. The CDR3 reads CASSMTGENYGYTF. The DNA for the CDR3 is TGTGCCAGCAGCATGACAGGGGAGAACTATGGCTACACCTTC.

This chain uses TRBV27 with TRBJ2-2; TRBD1 might be the D (5 bases). The CDR3 is made up of 15 amino acids. Germline CDR1 MNHEY, CDR2 SMNVEV (reference sequence). V lost 2 bases and J lost 5, with 12 bases in between. For the CDR3, the DNA is TGTGCCAGCAGTTTAAGACGCCCAGGGACCGGGGAGCTGTTTTTT. Translated, it gives CASSLRRPGTGELFF.

The chain is built from TRBV19 and TRBJ1-1; D is uncertain. The V end lost 1 base, the J end lost 1 base, and 10 bases lay between the germline ends. Germline V gene lookup returns CDR1 LNHDA and CDR2 SQIVND (reference sequence). The CDR3 totals 15 residues. The CDR3 sequence is CASSIAVRANTEAFF. The CDR3 DNA reads as TGTGCCAGTAGTATAGCTGTTCGGGCGAACACTGAAGCTTTCTTT.

CDR3 region: CASRTGVNEQYF. The CDR3 DNA is TGTGCCAGCAGGACAGGGGTTAACGAGCAGTACTTC. V usage is TRBV28 and J usage is TRBJ2-7; 8 positions match TRBD1. Germline CDR1 reads MDHEN; CDR2 reads SYDVKM. The CDR3 sequence is 12 residues long. Trimming at V came to 6 bases and at J to 5 bases, leaving 3 bases not matched to a gene.

This sequence joins TRBV10-1 and TRBJ1-6; maybe TRBD1 (5 bases). The CDR3 sequence is 14 residues long. V lost 4 bases and J 7 bases, leaving 11 bases between the germline ends. Looked up from germline, CDR1 is WNHNN and CDR2 is SYGVQD (reference sequence). CDR3 in amino acids: CASSAGGRNSPLHF. In nucleotides, the CDR3 is TGCGCCAGCAGTGCCGGGGGAAGGAATTCACCCCTCCACTTT.

This clone was recorded only once. The chain is built from TRBV9 and TRBJ2-7; D not certain. CDR1 is SGDLS, CDR2 YYNGEE, per germline. This CDR3 has 13 residues. Trimming took off 0 bases at V and 7 bases at J, with 11 bases between the two ends. The CDR3 loop reads CASSVEPWSEQYF. For the CDR3, the DNA is TGTGCCAGCAGCGTAGAACCGTGGAGTGAGCAGTACTTC.

The chain employs TRBV27 and TRBJ1-2, with D tentatively TRBD1 (5 bases). The length of the CDR3 is 15 residues. Between the trimmed V and J ends, which lost 2 bases and 4 bases, there was a span of 14 bases. Germline CDR1 is MNHEY and CDR2 is SMNVEV (reference sequence). This CDR3 is CASSLIRDDFYGYTF. The CDR3, as DNA: TGTGCCAGCAGTTTAATCAGGGACGACTTCTATGGCTACACCTTC.

This chain links TRBV28 with TRBJ1-2, with D hard to call. Germline assignment: CDR1 MDHEN and CDR2 SYDVKM. The CDR3 loop spans 13 amino acids. Deletions cut 4 bases from V and 4 bases from J, with 10 bases between. Written as DNA, the CDR3 is TGTGCCAGCAGTTCAACCGATTTCTATGGCTACACCTTC. Protein: CASSSTDFYGYTF.

The genes are TRBV7-6 and TRBJ2-2, with 10 nucleotides matching TRBD2. Germline assignment: CDR1 SGHVS and CDR2 FNYEAQ. V lost 6 bases, J lost 1 base, and 2 bases stayed unmatched. CDR3 length equals 15 residues. CDR3 amino acids: CASRWTSGNTGELFF. CDR3 nucleotide sequence: TGTGCCAGCAGGTGGACTAGCGGGAACACCGGGGAGCTGTTTTTT.

This clone has only one observation. The chain uses TRBV19 and TRBJ1-4, with 8 nucleotides matching TRBD1. Germline V lookup: CDR1 LNHDA, CDR2 SQIVND (reference sequence). V shed 5 bases, J shed 2 bases, and the junction held 4 bases outside the gene matches. The CDR3 is made up of 15 amino acids. Here the CDR3 DNA reads TGTGCCAGTAGTGCAGACAGGGGTACTAATGAAAAACTGTTTTTT. Its protein product is CASSADRGTNEKLFF.

The chain combines TRBV6-5 with TRBJ2-7; no reliable D call. CDR3 length: 15 residues. Looked up from germline, CDR1 is MNHEY and CDR2 is SVGAGI. Trimming cost V 6 bases and J 4 bases, with 19 bases left between them. The CDR3 DNA sequence: TGTGCCAGCAGAAGGACCCACGAGGCTCTTTACGAGCAGTACTTC. Translation: CASRRTHEALYEQYF.